The next 2 T cell receptor beta chains were all read from a single sample in a study of cytomegalovirus exposure and HLA in healthy donors (TCRdb year 2017). The method behind the library was the immunoSEQ multiplex PCR assay. The multiplex PCR relied on a mix of 60 forward primers for TCR Vbeta segments and 13 reverse primers for TCR Jbeta segments. This is the immuneACCESS table as TCRdb keeps it, with only in-frame sequences that have V and J called. A part of the clones is gone; compared with another copy, unresolved V genes explain less than half, and the rest is unexplained. The sample table shows some 140,000 clones, and around 75% are seen once. Approximately 8% of the sample is taken by the ten largest. The specimen was PBMCs. Every receptor here comes from a man aged 30 to 39 in good health and CMV-seropositive.

The chain employs TRBV5-4 and TRBJ1-1, with a possible D match to TRBD1 (5 bases). The V gene's germline CDR1 is SGHNT and CDR2 YYREEE (reference sequence). V was trimmed by 4 bases and J by 1 base, leaving 11 bases between them. CDR3 length: 14 residues. This CDR3 is CASSATTANTEAFF. DNA for the CDR3: TGTGCCAGCAGCGCGACGACAGCGAACACTGAAGCTTTCTTT.

The count of this clone is one. The chain couples TRBV7-9 to TRBJ2-1, with 11 bases identical to TRBD2. Germline CDR1 reads SEHNR; CDR2 reads FQNEAQ (reference sequence). V shed 0 bases, J shed 6 bases, and the junction held 1 base outside the gene matches. The CDR3 runs 15 residues. The CDR3 sequence: CASSLALAGGNEQFF. The CDR3 DNA sequence: TGTGCCAGCAGCTTAGCCCTAGCGGGGGGCAATGAGCAGTTCTTC.